The 13 T cell receptor beta chains below were found in one sample sequenced in a study. TCRdb re-called the RT-PCR reads with MiXCR, one entry per CDR3 protein. The sample contains more than 550,000 distinct CDR3 sequences, 14% of which appear only once. The sequencing input was memory CD4+ T cells from blood. The receptors come from a female donor in good health, serving as a healthy control.

In this sample, this clonotype turned up a few times. The CDR3 bases are TGTGCCAGCAGCACCAACTCCTACGAGCAGTACTTC. Translating gives CASSTNSYEQYF. The V call is TRBV11-2, the J call TRBJ2-7; D is undetermined. V lost 5 bases and J 0 bases, leaving 5 bases between the germline ends. The CDR3 is 12 amino acids. In germline, CDR1 is SGHAT, CDR2 FQNNGV.

The rearrangement uses TRBV20-1 and TRBJ1-5; TRBD1 aligns across 10 bases. The V and J ends lost 5 bases and 5 bases, in that order; junction bases with no gene match: 6. The CDR3 length is 14 residues. CDR1 is DFQATT, CDR2 SNEGSKA, per germline (reference sequence). This CDR3 reads CSASGTGADQPQHF. In DNA, the CDR3 is TGCAGTGCTTCCGGGACAGGGGCGGATCAGCCCCAGCATTTT.

This clonotype was seen ten or more times. The rearrangement joins TRBV7-2 to TRBJ2-1; TRBD1 aligns across 7 bases. Germline CDR1 reads SGHTA; CDR2 reads FQGNSA. With 4 bases clipped from V and 6 bases from J, the junction kept 9 bases outside the gene matches. There are 15 residues in the CDR3. The CDR3 loop reads CASSYRTGTINEQFF. CDR3 nucleotide sequence: TGTGCCAGCAGCTATAGGACAGGAACTATCAATGAGCAGTTCTTC.

The chain recombines TRBV20-1 with TRBJ1-5; D not certain. The CDR3 totals 13 residues. V was cut by 3 bases and J by 4 bases, with 10 bases left in between. Per the germline V gene, CDR1 is DFQATT and CDR2 is SNEGSKA (reference sequence). CDR3 DNA sequence: TGCAGTGCTAGTTTCGCGATGAATCAGCCCCAGCATTTT. Translating gives CSASFAMNQPQHF.

This clonotype was detected many times. The chain employs TRBV20-1 and TRBJ1-1; a weak D match, TRBD1 (5 bases). V was cut by 1 base and J by 1 base, with 19 bases left in between. This CDR3 comprises 17 residues. Germline CDR1 is DFQATT and CDR2 is SNEGSKA (reference sequence). CDR3 DNA sequence: TGCAGTGCTAGAGGGTGGACCCGGGGGAAAGGGAACACTGAAGCTTTCTTT. Amino acids: CSARGWTRGKGNTEAFF.

This clonotype was counted only a few times. The chain links TRBV20-1 to TRBJ2-3; 7 bases line up with TRBD2. The CDR3 has 13 amino acids. V lost 7 bases, J lost 5 bases, and 9 bases stayed unmatched. The germline CDR1 and CDR2 sequences are DFQATT and SNEGSKA (reference sequence). CDR3 loop: CSVVSGDLDTQYF. The CDR3 coding sequence is TGCAGTGTCGTGAGCGGGGACCTAGATACGCAGTATTTT.

At least ten counts were recorded for this clonotype. Sequence at one end of the junction differs from germline and may be a read error. This sequence joins TRBV7-7 and TRBJ2-1; D is uncertain. Germline V gives CDR1 SSHAT, CDR2 FNYEAQ (reference sequence). CDR3 length equals 13 residues. Here the CDR3 DNA reads TGTGCTAGCAGCTTCGGCCGCGGCAATGAGCAGTTCTTC. Encoded protein: CASSFGRGNEQFF. The entire variable domain, with the rest obtained from reference TRBV7-7 and TRBJ2-1, is as follows: GAGVSQSPRYKVTKRGQDVTLRCDPISSHATLYWYQQALGQGPEFLTYFNYEAQPDKSGLPSDRFSAERPEGSISTLTIQRTEQRDSAMYRCASSFGRGNEQFFGPGTRLTVL.

This clonotype was seen just once. V and J are TRBV7-3 and TRBJ2-6; 8 bases align to TRBD2. V gave up 4 bases and J gave up 1 base; unmatched junction bases: 6. The CDR3 contains 17 residues. CDR1 SGHTA and CDR2 FQGTGA come from the germline V gene. As DNA, the CDR3 is TGTGCCAGCAGCTACCGGACGGGAGGGTCTGGGGCCAACGTCCTGACTTTC. As protein: CASSYRTGGSGANVLTF.

This clonotype has a count of ten or more. The rearrangement uses TRBV24-1 and TRBJ2-3; the D gene is possibly TRBD2 (5 bases). The V end lost 9 bases, the J end lost 5 bases, and 11 bases lay between the germline ends. Germline values: CDR1 KGHDR, CDR2 SFDVKD. There are 12 residues in the CDR3. CDR3 coding DNA: TGTGCCACCTCCCGGAGCGGAGATACGCAGTATTTT. Translating gives CATSRSGDTQYF.

This clonotype was picked up a small number of times. This chain uses TRBV20-1 with TRBJ1-1, with D unresolved. The germline CDR1 and CDR2 sequences are DFQATT and SNEGSKA (reference sequence). Trimming removed 5 bases at V and 6 bases at J, with 13 bases between. The CDR3 has 12 residues. CDR3 residues: CSAAKVGAEAFF. Written as DNA, the CDR3 is TGCAGTGCTGCAAAGGTTGGCGCTGAAGCTTTCTTT.

This chain connects TRBV5-1 to TRBJ2-7, with TRBD1 identical over 9 bases. The ends lost 4 bases at V and 4 bases at J; junction bases unmatched: 6. Germline-derived CDR1 and CDR2 are SGHRS and YFSETQ. The CDR3 covers 14 residues. The CDR3 coding sequence is TGCGCCAGCAGCCAGTTAGGGACAGGGTACGAGCAGTACTTC. It codes for CASSQLGTGYEQYF.

Only a few counts were recorded for this clonotype. The rearrangement uses TRBV9 and TRBJ2-7, with 9 bases that match TRBD1. Trimming cost V 3 bases and J 7 bases; bases outside gene matches: 11. This CDR3 has 15 amino acids. Germline-derived CDR1 and CDR2 are SGDLS and YYNGEE. The DNA for the CDR3 is TGTGCCAGCAGCGGACCGGGACAGGGAGAGTTAGAGCAGTACTTC. Its translation is CASSGPGQGELEQYF.

This clonotype has at least ten counts. The J gene is TRBJ2-3, the V gene TRBV20-1; D might be TRBD2 (6 bases). The CDR3 runs to 15 residues. Germline V gene sequence: CDR1 DFQATT, CDR2 SNEGSKA (reference sequence). V lost 3 bases and J lost 1, with 14 bases in between. CDR3 sequence reads: CSASRSTRGTDTQYF. CDR3 DNA: TGCAGTGCTAGTAGATCGACTAGGGGCACAGATACGCAGTATTTT.